Listed below are T cell receptor beta chains from one sample, sequenced in a study of cytomegalovirus exposure and HLA in healthy donors. Using immunoSEQ multiplex PCR, the repertoire was profiled, and TCRdb retains in-frame clones only, with some absent. The sample lists 120,000 to 150,000 clones, roughly 80% seen once, with less than 15% in the top ten. The source material was PBMCs. The receptors derive from a man aged 40-50 years in good health and CMV-seropositive. Each CDR3 is given with its conserved first and last residue. A D gene is named only where the DNA matches it firmly. Clone size is stated in some rows and not others, as once, few, many or a class when expanded.

V gene	D gene	clone size	J gene	CDR3 DNA	CDR3 protein
TRBV28	TRBD2	-	TRBJ2-7	TGTGCCAGCGGTACATTAGCGGGAGGTGGGGACGAGCAGTACTTC	CASGTLAGGGDEQYF
TRBV18	TRBD2	-	TRBJ2-3	TGTGCCAGCTCACCACTAAGGACTAGCGGGATGGAGGATACGCAGTATTTT	CASSPLRTSGMEDTQYF
TRBV7-7	-	-	TRBJ2-3	TGTGCCAGCAGCCCAGGTGGCAGGGAAGATACGCAGTATTTT	CASSPGGREDTQYF
TRBV19	TRBD1	-	TRBJ1-1	TGTGCCAGTAGTAGGGGACAGCTTATGAACACTGAAGCTTTCTTT	CASSRGQLMNTEAFF
TRBV11-3	-	few	TRBJ2-2	TGTGCCAGCAAGGGGACCGGGGAGCTGTTTTTT	CASKGTGELFF
TRBV7-8	TRBD2	few	TRBJ2-3	TGTGCCAGCAGCCCCAGAGGGCGGGAGGGCCCAGCAGATACGCAGTATTTT	CASSPRGREGPADTQYF
TRBV9	-	-	TRBJ2-3	TGTGCCAGCAGCGTAAGTGACAAACCAACAGATACGCAGTATTTT	CASSVSDKPTDTQYF
TRBV25-1	-	few	TRBJ2-1	TGTGCCAGCAGTGAATTTGGAGGAATTTGGGGGCATGAGCAGTTCTTC	CASSEFGGIWGHEQFF
TRBV19	TRBD1	-	TRBJ1-2	TGTGCCAGTAGTATTGGGGACAGGAGTAACTATGGCTACACCTTC	CASSIGDRSNYGYTF
TRBV6-1	-	-	TRBJ1-3	TGTGCCAGCAGTGAAGCCTCGTGGGGGGTAAAAGATTTT	CASSEASWGVKDF
TRBV12-5	-	-	TRBJ2-7	TGTGCTAGTGGTTTGTCCCACTCCTACGAGCAGTACTTC	CASGLSHSYEQYF
TRBV2	TRBD2	-	TRBJ2-1	TGTGCCAGCAGGAAGGGCGGACTAGCGGGTTCCTACAATGAGCAGTTCTTC	CASRKGGLAGSYNEQFF
TRBV7-9	-	-	TRBJ2-1	TGTGCCAGCAGCTTTTTTCCCGCCCGGAGTGAGCAGTTCTTC	CASSFFPARSEQFF
TRBV6-1	TRBD2	once	TRBJ2-3	TGTGCCAGCAGGATGGCGGGAGTCCGGGATACGCAGTATTTT	CASRMAGVRDTQYF
TRBV2	TRBD1	once	TRBJ2-5	TGTGCCAGCACCACCGGGACAGAAGAGACCCAGTACTTC	CASTTGTEETQYF
TRBV6-1	-	-	TRBJ1-4	TGTGCCAGCAATAGTAGGAGCGGGATTGGTGAAAAACTGTTTTTT	CASNSRSGIGEKLFF
TRBV5-4	-	-	TRBJ2-2	TGTGCCAGCAGCTTGGGTTTTCTAAACACCGGGGAGCTGTTTTTT	CASSLGFLNTGELFF
TRBV11-2	-	-	TRBJ1-4	TGTGCCAGCAGCTTAGCCCGCACGGGGAAGGAACTGTTTTTT	CASSLARTGKELFF